This TCR beta chain appears in the sequencing data of a study of blood T cell repertoires in COVID-19. At the level of the study: PBMCs, B-cell-depleted T cells, or T cells provided the cDNA or gDNA that made up the material.

In germline, CDR1 is LNHDA, CDR2 SQIVND (reference sequence). The CDR3 contains 15 residues. V shed 4 bases, J shed 2 bases, and the junction held 8 bases outside the gene matches. The assay was immunoSEQ multiplex PCR, and TCRdb's table has in-frame clones only and misses some. The data contain about 56,000 clones, around 82% of them singletons. Sequencing was carried out using peripheral blood. The TCR originated in a woman older than 75 with acute or convalescent COVID-19. The gene calls are TRBV19 and TRBJ2-7; TRBD1 matches at 7 bases. CDR3 nucleotides: TGTGCCAGTAGTAAAAGACAGGGACCAGCCTACGAGCAGTACTTC. The encoded protein is CASSKRQGPAYEQYF.